This is a list of T cell receptor beta chains from one sample in a study of T cell repertoires in cytomegalovirus infection. A single record per CDR3 protein comes from TCRdb applying MiXCR to the reads. The top ten hold 35% to 50% of the sample, which has around 500,000 distinct CDR3 sequences, 42% seen once. Antigen specificity for these receptors is unknown. Sequenced material: cultured PBMCs, taken from culture after CMV antigen stimulation. The receptors stem from a human donor in good health (CMV status not recorded). Some clones in this sample may be carry-over from other donors' samples. The CDR3 runs from the conserved cysteine through the conserved F or W. Each record gives: D gene, CDR3 length, V gene, J gene, clone size, CDR3 protein, CDR3 DNA. The D gene is left open where the match is weak. Some rows mark clone size as missing; the rest say once, few, many or name a class of expanded clone.

d_gene: -
len: 16
v_gene: TRBV4-1
j_gene: TRBJ1-1
abundance: -
CDR3aa: CASSQGLRAMNTEAFF
CDR3nt: TGCGCCAGCAGCCAGGGGCTCAGGGCCATGAACACTGAAGCTTTCTTT

d_gene: -
len: 16
v_gene: TRBV6-5
j_gene: TRBJ2-7
abundance: few
CDR3aa: CASSYSPGDGGAEQYF
CDR3nt: TGTGCCAGCAGTTATTCACCCGGGGACGGTGGGGCCGAGCAGTACTTC

d_gene: TRBD2
len: 15
v_gene: TRBV7-7
j_gene: TRBJ2-1
abundance: -
CDR3aa: CASSLTSGRAGEQFF
CDR3nt: TGTGCCAGCAGCTTAACGAGCGGGAGGGCCGGTGAGCAGTTCTTC

d_gene: TRBD2
len: 16
v_gene: TRBV10-3
j_gene: TRBJ2-3
abundance: -
CDR3aa: CAIAGTSGGESDTQYF
CDR3nt: TGTGCCATCGCCGGAACTAGCGGGGGGGAGTCGGATACGCAGTATTTT

d_gene: TRBD2
len: 19
v_gene: TRBV10-3
j_gene: TRBJ2-3
abundance: -
CDR3aa: CAISGRGGNSGGFTDTQYF
CDR3nt: TGTGCCATCAGTGGACGTGGTGGAAATAGCGGGGGGTTCACAGATACGCAGTATTTT

d_gene: -
len: 17
v_gene: TRBV5-6
j_gene: TRBJ1-1
abundance: -
CDR3aa: CASSKIHGGRRGTEAFF
CDR3nt: TGTGCCAGCAGCAAGATCCATGGGGGGAGGCGGGGCACTGAAGCTTTCTTT

d_gene: TRBD2
len: 17
v_gene: TRBV7-2
j_gene: TRBJ2-1
abundance: -
CDR3aa: CASSLPRVAGGPNEQFF
CDR3nt: TGTGCCAGCAGCTTACCTCGGGTAGCGGGGGGGCCCAATGAGCAGTTCTTC

d_gene: -
len: 14
v_gene: TRBV7-2
j_gene: TRBJ2-3
abundance: many
CDR3aa: CASSPFTSTDTQYF
CDR3nt: TGTGCCAGCAGCCCGTTCACAAGCACAGATACGCAGTATTTT

d_gene: -
len: 13
v_gene: TRBV19
j_gene: TRBJ2-5
abundance: -
CDR3aa: CASGGDTQETQYF
CDR3nt: TGTGCCAGTGGTGGGGACACACAAGAGACCCAGTACTTC

d_gene: -
len: 15
v_gene: TRBV7-2
j_gene: TRBJ2-7
abundance: few
CDR3aa: CASSLTQGLTYEQYF
CDR3nt: TGTGCCAGCAGCTTAACGCAGGGACTTACCTACGAGCAGTACTTC

d_gene: -
len: 14
v_gene: TRBV7-2
j_gene: TRBJ2-7
abundance: -
CDR3aa: CASSAYLGKYEQYF
CDR3nt: TGTGCCAGCAGCGCGTACCTAGGCAAGTACGAGCAGTACTTC

d_gene: TRBD1
len: 14
v_gene: TRBV7-8
j_gene: TRBJ1-5
abundance: -
CDR3aa: CASSFGTANQPQHF
CDR3nt: TGTGCCAGCAGCTTTGGGACAGCGAATCAGCCCCAGCATTTT

d_gene: TRBD1
len: 12
v_gene: TRBV29-1
j_gene: TRBJ2-3
abundance: -
CDR3aa: CSAVTGVGTQYF
CDR3nt: TGCAGCGCGGTGACAGGGGTGGGAACGCAGTATTTT

d_gene: TRBD2
len: 15
v_gene: TRBV7-2
j_gene: TRBJ2-7
abundance: -
CDR3aa: CASSLAVRESVEQYF
CDR3nt: TGTGCCAGCAGCTTAGCAGTGCGGGAGTCTGTCGAGCAGTACTTC

d_gene: -
len: 14
v_gene: TRBV6-1
j_gene: TRBJ2-5
abundance: -
CDR3aa: CASSEYRIQETQYF
CDR3nt: TGTGCCAGCAGTGAGTACCGGATCCAAGAGACCCAGTACTTC

d_gene: -
len: 16
v_gene: TRBV6-2/TRBV6-3
j_gene: TRBJ2-2
abundance: -
CDR3aa: CASSPGHPANTGELFF
CDR3nt: TGTGCCAGCAGCCCAGGACACCCCGCGAACACCGGGGAGCTGTTTTTT